This passage covers 7 T cell receptor beta chains from one sample sequenced in a study of CD8+ T cells in alopecia areata. RNA extraction and reverse transcription yielded cDNA as sequencing template. Sequenced by immunoSEQ multiplex PCR; TCRdb stores in-frame clones only, minus some. The table has around 210,000 clones, just over 55% seen once. Sequencing used CD8+ T cells sorted from blood. These receptors were obtained from a human donor in good health.

V and J are TRBV13 and TRBJ2-3; TRBD1 matches 9 bases. The CDR3 spans 16 residues. Per germline, CDR1 PRHDT and CDR2 FYEKMQ (reference sequence). V trimming: 5 bases; J trimming: 7 bases; junction bases outside the gene matches: 13. The CDR3 DNA sequence: TGTGCCAGCAGCATCCGGACAGGGGACCTTCTGAATACGCAGTATTTT. Translation gives CASSIRTGDLLNTQYF.

In its sample, this clone was seen a few times. The J gene is TRBJ1-2, the V gene TRBV5-4, with D maybe TRBD1 (6 bases). Trimming removed 2 bases from V and 4 bases from J, with 12 bases in between. The CDR3 has 14 residues. CDR1 is SGHNT and CDR2 is YYREEE in the germline V gene (reference sequence). Written as DNA, the CDR3 is TGTGCCAGCAGCTTCGGGGGGCTCGTCTATGGCTACACCTTC. Translating it yields CASSFGGLVYGYTF.

The genes are TRBV2 and TRBJ2-1; D is unresolved. This CDR3 has 12 amino acids. The V gene lost 6 bases and the J gene lost 5 bases, with 8 bases spanning the gap. Per germline, CDR1 SNHLY and CDR2 FYNNEI. CDR3 residues: CASSASNNEQFF. The CDR3 bases are TGTGCCAGCAGCGCCTCTAACAATGAGCAGTTCTTC.

This clone was observed a handful of times. This chain connects TRBV29-1 to TRBJ2-7; either TRBD1 or TRBD2 may fit D (5 bases each). V was cut by 2 bases and J by 6 bases, with 8 bases left in between. The CDR3 extends over 11 amino acids. In germline, CDR1 is SQVTM, CDR2 ANQGSEA. Written as DNA, the CDR3 is TGCAGCGTTGAAAGGGGAGCCGAGCAGTACTTC. Translated, it gives CSVERGAEQYF.

This chain connects TRBV9 to TRBJ2-7; 7 nucleotides line up with TRBD1. CDR3 length: 14 residues. With V trimmed by 4 bases and J by 1 base, 5 bases remained unmatched. The germline gives CDR1 SGDLS, CDR2 YYNGEE. For the CDR3, the DNA is TGTGCCAGCAGCCCCCGGGACAGTTCCTACGAGCAGTACTTC. Its protein product is CASSPRDSSYEQYF. Drawing the rest from reference TRBV9 and TRBJ2-7, the complete variable domain is DSGVTQTPKHLITATGQRVTLRCSPRSGDLSVYWYQQSLDQGLQFLIQYYNGEERAKGNILERFSAQQFPDLHSELNLSSLELGDSALYFCASSPRDSSYEQYFGPGTRLTVT.

In its sample, this clone was seen a few times. The rearrangement joins TRBV7-9 to TRBJ1-1, with TRBD1 as a possible D gene (6 bases). This CDR3 spans 17 amino acids. Germline-derived CDR1 and CDR2 are SEHNR and FQNEAQ (reference sequence). Trimming stripped 5 bases from V and 4 bases from J, with 23 bases between. The CDR3 sequence is CASSGNRAGVRATEAFF. CDR3 sequence (DNA): TGTGCCAGCAGCGGCAACCGCGCAGGGGTTCGCGCCACTGAAGCTTTCTTT.

This clone was counted only a few times. This chain uses TRBV6-1 with TRBJ2-3; 15 bases line up with TRBD2. The CDR3 length is 15 residues. V dropped 4 bases and J dropped 4; count of bases not matched to a gene: 0. Germline V gene data show CDR1 as MNHNS and CDR2 as SASEGT. The CDR3 nucleotides read TGTGCCAGCAGTGGGACTAGCGGGGGGGCAGATACGCAGTATTTT. Amino acid sequence: CASSGTSGGADTQYF.